The 7 T cell receptor beta chains listed next were all sequenced from one sample in a study of cytomegalovirus exposure and HLA in healthy donors (dated by TCRdb to the late 2010s). Library preparation employed the immunoSEQ multiplex PCR assay. A mixture of 60 forward primers for TCR Vbeta segments and 13 reverse primers for TCR Jbeta segments was used in the multiplex PCR. The table comes from immuneACCESS by way of TCRdb, which keeps in-frame sequences with V and J called. Part of the clones is missing from these tables; in studies checked, under half for an unresolved V gene and the rest for unknown reasons. This sample holds 150,000 to 200,000 clones; more than 60% were observed only once. The ten largest clones capture more than 9% of the sample. The sample comprised PBMCs. The receptors stem from a man aged 30 to 39 in good health and CMV-seropositive.

This chain links TRBV6-5 with TRBJ1-1; D is uncertain. There are 13 residues in the CDR3. The V gene lost 6 bases and the J gene lost 1 base, with 9 bases spanning the gap. Germline V lookup: CDR1 MNHEY, CDR2 SVGAGI. The CDR3 nucleotides are TGTGCCAGCAGCCGGGGTTGGAACACTGAAGCTTTCTTT. As protein: CASSRGWNTEAFF.

This chain links TRBV5-6 with TRBJ2-7, with a possible D match to TRBD1 (6 bases). The germline CDR1 and CDR2 sequences are SGHDT and YYEEEE. With 1 base removed from V and 5 bases from J, the gap between germline ends came to 13 bases. This CDR3 region has 14 residues. The CDR3 DNA follows: TGTGCCAGCAGCTTGTTTTCCCCAGGGGACGAGCAGTACTTC. This codes for CASSLFSPGDEQYF.

V usage is TRBV5-6 and J usage is TRBJ1-5; the match to TRBD1 covers 9 bases. V gave up 7 bases and J gave up 7 bases; unmatched junction bases: 12. Germline-derived CDR1 and CDR2 are SGHDT and YYEEEE. This CDR3 spans 15 amino acids. In DNA, the CDR3 is TGTGCCAGCGGCCCGACAGGGGGGTTCCGACAGCCCCAGCATTTT. Translating gives CASGPTGGFRQPQHF.

The V call is TRBV5-1, the J call TRBJ2-7; TRBD2 aligns across 11 bases. CDR1 and CDR2 from the germline V gene are SGHRS and YFSETQ. Trimming took 3 bases from V and 7 from J; bases not matched to a gene: 6. This CDR3 region has 14 residues. The CDR3 DNA follows: TGCGCCAGCAGCTCAGGACTAGCGGGTTCTGAGCAGTACTTC. It is translated as CASSSGLAGSEQYF. Complete variable domain (other parts from reference TRBV5-1 and TRBJ2-7): KAGVTQTPRYLIKTRGQQVTLSCSPISGHRSVSWYQQTPGQGLQFLFEYFSETQRNKGNFPGRFSGRQFSNSRSEMNVSTLELGDSALYLCASSSGLAGSEQYFGPGTRLTVT.

The J gene is TRBJ2-1, the V gene TRBV4-1; D not resolved. In germline, CDR1 is MGHRA, CDR2 YSYEKL. V lost 0 bases and J 10 bases, leaving 10 bases between the germline ends. This CDR3 contains 13 residues. The CDR3 loop reads CASSQEYIREQFF. CDR3 nucleotide sequence: TGCGCCAGCAGCCAAGAGTACATACGAGAGCAGTTCTTC.

This clone has only one observation. V is TRBV14 and J is TRBJ1-2; perhaps TRBD1 as D (5 bases). Trimming stripped 1 base from V and 6 bases from J, with 12 bases between. Germline V gene lookup returns CDR1 SGHDN and CDR2 FVKESK. CDR3 length: 14 residues. The CDR3 reads CASSQGTQENGYTF. The CDR3 bases are TGTGCCAGCAGCCAAGGGACACAGGAGAATGGCTACACCTTC.

This rearrangement joins TRBV5-1 to TRBJ2-7, with 7 bases that match TRBD2. The CDR3 loop spans 14 amino acids. The junction had 1 base not matched to a gene; V was cut back by 0 bases and J by 1 base. Germline assignment: CDR1 SGHRS and CDR2 YFSETQ. Here the CDR3 reads CASSLAAGSYEQYF. CDR3 in DNA: TGCGCCAGCAGCTTGGCAGCGGGGTCCTACGAGCAGTACTTC.